What follows is one TCR beta chain and its context. This clonotype has only a few counts. Its cognate antigen has yet to be identified. Base qualities are not provided; no much larger clone lies one nucleotide away. TCRdb lists the instrument as Illumina HiSeq 1500. TCRdb reprocessed the public reads (quality trimming at Q25 with fastp, clone calling with MiXCR) and kept in-frame beta chains. Duplicate CDR3 protein sequences are folded into a single record with the most common DNA and genes. This sample comprises roughly 250,000 distinct CDR3 sequences, about 12% of them detected only once. Of the sample, 1.6% falls within the top ten clones. This sample is part of a study of T cell repertoires in cytomegalovirus infection (dated by TCRdb to the late 2010s). Study-level background: Donor HLA type was relevant to the analysis, because carriage of CMV infection together with the matching HLA type was indicated by public TCR beta signatures.

Study-wide findings and limitations: Cumulative frequency of public TCR beta family members discriminated carriers of CMV infection plus the relevant HLA type in this cohort and an independent approximately 350-donor cohort. The ex vivo response was dominated by HLA-C-restricted CMV-specific TCR beta clonotypes, and the single most frequent clonotype in two of eight donors was supplied by these HLA-C-restricted clonotypes.

Sequencing was carried out using PBMCs. This TCR was sampled from a human donor in good health (CMV status not recorded). Some clones in this sample may be carry-over from other donors' samples.

The DNA sequence follows: TGTGCCACCAGTGATGGCGCCTACAATGAGCAGTTCTTC. It is translated as CATSDGAYNEQFF. The chain employs TRBV24-1 and TRBJ2-1; confidence is insufficient to name the D gene. Via the germline V gene, CDR1 is KGHDR and CDR2 SFDVKD. V is cut by 3 bases and J by 2 bases, and the space between the germline ends is 4 bases. From its cysteine to its phenylalanine, the CDR3 spans 13 amino acids. Only CDR3 DNA is held: 39 bases, read in frame from base 1.